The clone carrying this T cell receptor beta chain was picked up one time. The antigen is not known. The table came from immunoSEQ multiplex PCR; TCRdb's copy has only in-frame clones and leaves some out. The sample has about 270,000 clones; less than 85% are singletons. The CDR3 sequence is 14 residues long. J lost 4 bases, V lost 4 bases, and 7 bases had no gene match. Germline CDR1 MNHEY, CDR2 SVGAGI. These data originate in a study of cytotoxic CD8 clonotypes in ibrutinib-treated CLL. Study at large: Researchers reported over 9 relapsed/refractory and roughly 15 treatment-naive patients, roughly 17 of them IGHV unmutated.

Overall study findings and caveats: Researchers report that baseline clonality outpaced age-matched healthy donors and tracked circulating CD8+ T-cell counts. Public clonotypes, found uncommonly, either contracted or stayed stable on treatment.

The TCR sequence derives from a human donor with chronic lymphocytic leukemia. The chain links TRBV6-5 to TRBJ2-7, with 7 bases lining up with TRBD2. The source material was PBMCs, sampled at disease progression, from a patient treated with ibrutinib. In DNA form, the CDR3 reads TGTGCCAGCAGTTGGGGCGGGAGTTGGTACGAGCAGTACTTC. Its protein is CASSWGGSWYEQYF.